This T cell receptor beta chain was profiled in a study of identical twins. Study-level results: Donors were not followed over many years; analysis was cross-sectional.

Template switching, a step in the protocol, added a universal primer site, and cDNA carried unique molecular identifiers. Each CDR3 protein is one row after TCRdb ran MiXCR on the 5' RACE reads. The sample carries fewer than 650,000 distinct CDR3 sequences, just over 7% recorded once. With respect to this clonotype: Its matching antigen is unknown.

These data also featured in a second study, about yellow fever vaccine responses in identical twins. That work contributes: Vaccine T cell responses of twins reportedly seemed partly convergent and partly personalized.

The sample taken for sequencing was PBMCs. This receptor was identified in a woman aged 18-29 years in good health.

CDR3: CASSQADSPAQFF. The CDR3 nucleotides are TGTGCCAGCAGCCAAGCGGACAGCCCTGCGCAGTTCTTC. The chain links TRBV14 to TRBJ2-1; a weak D match, TRBD1 (6 bases). CDR1 is SGHDN, CDR2 FVKESK, per germline. The V gene lost 1 base and the J gene lost 12 bases, with 13 bases spanning the gap. This CDR3 region has 13 residues.